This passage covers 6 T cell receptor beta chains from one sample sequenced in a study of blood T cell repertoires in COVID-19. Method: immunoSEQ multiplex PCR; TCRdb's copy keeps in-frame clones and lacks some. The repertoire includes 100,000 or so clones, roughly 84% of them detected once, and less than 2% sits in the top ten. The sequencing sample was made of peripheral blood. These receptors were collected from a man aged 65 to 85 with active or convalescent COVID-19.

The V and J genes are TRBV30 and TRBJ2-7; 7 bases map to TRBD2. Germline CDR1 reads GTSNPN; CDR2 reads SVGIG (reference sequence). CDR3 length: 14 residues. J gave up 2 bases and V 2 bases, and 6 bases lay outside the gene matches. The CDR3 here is CAWSYGGSAYEQYF. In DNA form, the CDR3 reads TGTGCCTGGAGTTACGGGGGGTCAGCCTACGAGCAGTACTTC.

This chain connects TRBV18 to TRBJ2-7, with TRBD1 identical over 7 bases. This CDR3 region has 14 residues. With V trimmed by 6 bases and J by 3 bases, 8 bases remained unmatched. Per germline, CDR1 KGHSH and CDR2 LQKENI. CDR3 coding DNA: TGTGCCAGCTCGCCCGGGACAGTAAACTACGAGCAGTACTTC. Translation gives CASSPGTVNYEQYF.

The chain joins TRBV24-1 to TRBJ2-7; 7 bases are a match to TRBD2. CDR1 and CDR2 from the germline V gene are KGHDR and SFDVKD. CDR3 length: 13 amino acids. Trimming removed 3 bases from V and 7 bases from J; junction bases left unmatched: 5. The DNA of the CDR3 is TGTGCCACCAGTGATCCGACTAGCTTGGAGCAGTACTTC. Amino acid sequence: CATSDPTSLEQYF.

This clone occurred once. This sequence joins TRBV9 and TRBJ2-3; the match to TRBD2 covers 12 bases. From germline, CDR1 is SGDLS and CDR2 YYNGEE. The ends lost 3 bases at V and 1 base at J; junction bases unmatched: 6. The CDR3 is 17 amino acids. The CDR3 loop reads CASSGRLAGEGTDTQYF. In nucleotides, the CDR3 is TGTGCCAGCAGCGGAAGACTAGCGGGGGAGGGCACAGATACGCAGTATTTT.

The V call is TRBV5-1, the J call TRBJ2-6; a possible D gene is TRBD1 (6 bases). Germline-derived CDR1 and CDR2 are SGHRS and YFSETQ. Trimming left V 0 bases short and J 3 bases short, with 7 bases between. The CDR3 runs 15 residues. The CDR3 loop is CASSLVQGGANVLTF. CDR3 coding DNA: TGCGCCAGCAGCTTGGTACAGGGTGGGGCCAACGTCCTGACTTTC.

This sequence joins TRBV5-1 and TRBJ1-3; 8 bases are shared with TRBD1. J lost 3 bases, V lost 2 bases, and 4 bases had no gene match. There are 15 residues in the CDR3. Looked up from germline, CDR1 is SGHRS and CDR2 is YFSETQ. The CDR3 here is CASSFQGASGNTIYF. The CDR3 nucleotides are TGCGCCAGCAGCTTTCAGGGGGCGAGTGGAAACACCATATATTTT. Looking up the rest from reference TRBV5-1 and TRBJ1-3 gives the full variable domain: KAGVTQTPRYLIKTRGQQVTLSCSPISGHRSVSWYQQTPGQGLQFLFEYFSETQRNKGNFPGRFSGRQFSNSRSEMNVSTLELGDSALYLCASSFQGASGNTIYFGEGSWLTVV.